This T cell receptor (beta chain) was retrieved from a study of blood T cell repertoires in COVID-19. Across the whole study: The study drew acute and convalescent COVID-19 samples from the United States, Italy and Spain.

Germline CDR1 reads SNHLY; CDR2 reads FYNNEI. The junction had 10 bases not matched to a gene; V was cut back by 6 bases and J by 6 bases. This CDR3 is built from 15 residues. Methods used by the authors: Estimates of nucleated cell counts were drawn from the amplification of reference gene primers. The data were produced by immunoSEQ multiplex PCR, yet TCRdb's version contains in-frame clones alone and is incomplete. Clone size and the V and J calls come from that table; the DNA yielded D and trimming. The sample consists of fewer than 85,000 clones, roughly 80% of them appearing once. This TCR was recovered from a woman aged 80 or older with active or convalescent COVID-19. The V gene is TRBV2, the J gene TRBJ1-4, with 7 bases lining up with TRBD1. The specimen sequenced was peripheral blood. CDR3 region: CASRARSGGDEKLFF. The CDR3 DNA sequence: TGTGCCAGCAGGGCTCGCTCAGGGGGTGATGAAAAACTGTTTTTT.